The present T cell receptor beta chain was sequenced within a study of OX40 agonist ivuxolimab in advanced cancers. Study outcomes and limitations: There were, on average, more expanded clones in CD8+ T cells than in CD4+.

Clones were sequenced by immunoSEQ multiplex PCR, and TCRdb holds only the in-frame ones, with some missing. The sample records 35,000 to 50,000 clones, approximately 92% being singletons. The CDR3 extends over 15 amino acids. The germline V gene has CDR1 SGHRS and CDR2 YFSETQ. V lost 4 bases, J lost 6 bases, and 10 bases stayed unmatched. A note on this clone: The antigen is unknown.

This chain uses TRBV5-1 with TRBJ1-2, with 9 positions matching TRBD1. The sequence was collected from an adult with an advanced solid tumor such as melanoma, head and neck, liver or kidney cancer. Sequences were derived from CD4+ or CD8+ T cells sorted from blood, sampled in a trial of the OX40 agonist ivuxolimab. The CDR3 loop reads CASSLETGGTDGYTF. The CDR3 DNA is TGCGCCAGCAGCCTGGAGACAGGGGGGACGGATGGCTACACCTTC.